The 3 T cell receptor beta chains reported below all come from one sample, sequenced in a study of T cells in Graves' hyperthyroidism and ophthalmopathy. Amplification of TCR beta CDR3 regions used RNA as the template. A first-round RT-PCR of the TCR CDR3 used the HTBI primer set. TCRdb independently ran MiXCR on the multiplex PCR reads; one entry per CDR3 protein. The table includes approximately 100,000 distinct CDR3 sequences, 47% detected once. Sequencing used blood. The receptors derive from a man between 40 and 49 years old with Graves' hyperthyroidism.

The chain has TRBV7-2 and TRBJ1-2; no reliable D call. Germline lookup yields CDR1 SGHTA and CDR2 FQGNSA. V dropped 2 bases and J dropped 12 bases, with 7 bases sitting between them. The CDR3 is 10 amino acids. The CDR3 DNA reads as TGTGCCAGCAGCTTATATGGAAACACCTTC. Its translation is CASSLYGNTF.

This clonotype was seen many times. The rearrangement joins TRBV20-1 to TRBJ2-1; D is ambiguous. Germline CDR1 reads DFQATT; CDR2 reads SNEGSKA (reference sequence). The CDR3 contains 12 residues. Trimming took 5 bases from V and 3 from J, leaving 8 bases between them. CDR3 amino acids: CSAGQFYNEQFF. The CDR3 coding sequence is TGCAGTGCTGGGCAATTCTACAATGAGCAGTTCTTC.

Ten or more counts support this clonotype. The V gene is TRBV2, the J gene TRBJ2-1; D remains unclear. This CDR3 is built from 16 residues. Germline V gives CDR1 SNHLY, CDR2 FYNNEI. V dropped 5 bases and J dropped 3 bases, with 17 bases sitting between them. In nucleotides, the CDR3 is TGTGCCAGCAGTCCCCCTGGAGCGCCCATCTACAATGAGCAGTTCTTC. Protein: CASSPPGAPIYNEQFF.